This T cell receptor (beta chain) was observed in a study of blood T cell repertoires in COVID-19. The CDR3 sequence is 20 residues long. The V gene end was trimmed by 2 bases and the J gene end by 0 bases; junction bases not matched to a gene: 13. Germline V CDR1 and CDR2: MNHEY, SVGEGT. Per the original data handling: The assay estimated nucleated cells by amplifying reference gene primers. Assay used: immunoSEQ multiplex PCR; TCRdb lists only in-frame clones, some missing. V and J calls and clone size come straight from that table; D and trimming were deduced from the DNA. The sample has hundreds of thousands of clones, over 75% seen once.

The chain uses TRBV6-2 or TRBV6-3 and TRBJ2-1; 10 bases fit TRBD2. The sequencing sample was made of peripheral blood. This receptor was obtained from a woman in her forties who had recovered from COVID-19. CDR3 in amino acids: CASSYPSASGGPSSYNEQFF. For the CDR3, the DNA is TGTGCCAGCAGTTACCCGTCTGCTAGCGGGGGCCCTAGCTCCTACAATGAGCAGTTCTTC.